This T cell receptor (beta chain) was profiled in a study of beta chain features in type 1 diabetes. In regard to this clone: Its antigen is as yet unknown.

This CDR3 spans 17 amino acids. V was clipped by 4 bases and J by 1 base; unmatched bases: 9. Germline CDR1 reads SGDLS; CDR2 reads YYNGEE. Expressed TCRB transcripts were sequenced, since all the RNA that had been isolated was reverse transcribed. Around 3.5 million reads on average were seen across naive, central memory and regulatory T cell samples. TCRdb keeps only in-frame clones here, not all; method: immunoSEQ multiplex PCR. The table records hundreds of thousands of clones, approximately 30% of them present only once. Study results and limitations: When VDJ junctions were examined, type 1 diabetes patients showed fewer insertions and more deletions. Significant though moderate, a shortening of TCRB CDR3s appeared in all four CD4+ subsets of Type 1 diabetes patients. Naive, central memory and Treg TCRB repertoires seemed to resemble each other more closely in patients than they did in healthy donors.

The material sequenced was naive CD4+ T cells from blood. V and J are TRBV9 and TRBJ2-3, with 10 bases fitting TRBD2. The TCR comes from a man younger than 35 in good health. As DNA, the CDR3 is TGTGCCAGCAGCATAAAGCTAGCGGGGGAAGGCACAGATACGCAGTATTTT. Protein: CASSIKLAGEGTDTQYF. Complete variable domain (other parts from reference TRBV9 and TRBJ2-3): DSGVTQTPKHLITATGQRVTLRCSPRSGDLSVYWYQQSLDQGLQFLIQYYNGEERAKGNILERFSAQQFPDLHSELNLSSLELGDSALYFCASSIKLAGEGTDTQYFGPGTRLTVL.